This T cell receptor (beta chain) was observed in a study of monozygotic twins with inflammatory bowel disease. Findings and limits, study-wide: In these data, no single strong IBD-associated signal or clonotype received support.

The CDR3 covers 15 residues. TCRdb reanalyzed the 5' RACE reads, giving one entry per CDR3 protein sequence and no DNA. The sample has approximately 400,000 distinct CDR3 sequences. A remark on this clonotype: Its antigen is currently unknown.

This clonotype was sampled from a human donor with ulcerative colitis or Crohn's disease, or a healthy co-twin of an affected twin (not recorded which). The sample comprised blood. The chain is built from TRBV12-3 or TRBV12-4 and TRBJ2-7; TCRdb designates TRBD1, a call that cannot be tested without DNA. The CDR3 sequence is CASSSPGRGVYEQYF.